The 30 T cell receptor beta chains given below trace back to one sample, sequenced in a study of cytomegalovirus exposure and HLA in healthy donors. Amplification used 60 Vbeta primers and 13 Jbeta primers. Clones were read by immunoSEQ multiplex PCR, and TCRdb kept only the in-frame ones, dropping some. Its clone listing holds about 110,000 clones. Sequencing used PBMCs. These receptor sequences come from a man aged 40-55 years in good health and CMV-seropositive.

V usage is TRBV2 and J usage is TRBJ1-5; 10 bases map to TRBD1. This CDR3 is 14 amino acids long. Unmatched junction bases numbered 3, after V lost 4 bases and J lost 6 bases. Looked up from germline, CDR1 is SNHLY and CDR2 is FYNNEI. This CDR3 reads CASSGQGATQPQHF. DNA for the CDR3: TGTGCCAGCAGTGGACAGGGGGCAACTCAGCCCCAGCATTTT. Based on the CDR3 plus reference TRBV2 and TRBJ1-5, the full variable domain is EPEVTQTPSHQVTQMGQEVILRCVPISNHLYFYWYRQILGQKVEFLVSFYNNEISEKSEIFDDQFSVERPDGSNFTLKIRSTKLEDSAMYFCASSGQGATQPQHFGDGTRLSIL.

The chain joins TRBV29-1 to TRBJ1-5; D gene ambiguous. Germline-derived CDR1 and CDR2 are SQVTM and ANQGSEA. The V and J ends lost 5 bases and 4 bases respectively, with 12 bases between them. The CDR3 has 13 amino acids. The CDR3 sequence: CSVPSQQNQPQHF. Here the CDR3 DNA reads TGCAGCGTTCCGTCACAGCAAAATCAGCCCCAGCATTTT.

The rearrangement joins TRBV7-2 to TRBJ1-1; the D gene is possibly TRBD1 (5 bases). V was clipped by 5 bases and J by 7 bases, with 17 bases between them. There are 14 residues in the CDR3. Germline V gives CDR1 SGHTA, CDR2 FQGNSA. CDR3 nucleotide sequence: TGTGCCAGCAGCCGACAGACAGCTACTGTTGAAGCTTTCTTT. Residues: CASSRQTATVEAFF. Using reference TRBV7-2 and TRBJ1-1 for the parts outside the CDR3, the full variable domain is GAGVSQSPSNKVTEKGKDVELRCDPISGHTALYWYRQSLGQGLEFLIYFQGNSAPDKSGLPSDRFSAERTGGSVSTLTIQRTQQEDSAVYLCASSRQTATVEAFFGQGTRLTVV.

The chain uses TRBV19 and TRBJ2-7; TRBD1 aligns across 7 bases. J lost 7 bases, V lost 6 bases, and 9 bases had no gene match. CDR1 LNHDA and CDR2 SQIVND come from the germline V gene (reference sequence). This CDR3 is 13 amino acids long. The CDR3 DNA follows: TGTGCCAGTAGGGGGGACAGCCCTAGGGAGCAGTACTTC. Translated, it gives CASRGDSPREQYF.

The chain carries TRBV5-1 and TRBJ1-3; unclear D gene. With 0 bases removed from V and 0 bases from J, the gap between germline ends came to 7 bases. CDR1 and CDR2 from the germline V gene are SGHRS and YFSETQ. This CDR3 has 15 residues. The CDR3 coding sequence is TGCGCCAGCAGCTTGGACTCCGGCTCTGGAAACACCATATATTTT. This sequence encodes CASSLDSGSGNTIYF.

V is TRBV10-1 and J is TRBJ2-1; possibly TRBD1 for D (5 bases). In germline, CDR1 is WNHNN, CDR2 SYGVQD (reference sequence). Trimming removed 5 bases at V and 1 base at J, with 12 bases between. The CDR3 is 15 amino acids. In DNA, the CDR3 is TGCGCCAGCAGTCCAGGGCTTCAATCCTACAATGAGCAGTTCTTC. Translated, it gives CASSPGLQSYNEQFF.

The CDR3 protein is CASSRQVNQPQHF. The CDR3 DNA reads TGTGCCAGCAGCCGACAGGTAAATCAGCCCCAGCATTTT. The chain recombines TRBV7-2 with TRBJ1-5; D might be TRBD1 (6 bases). This CDR3 is built from 13 residues. V lost 5 bases to trimming and J lost 4 bases, with 9 bases between them. Germline V CDR1 and CDR2: SGHTA, FQGNSA.

The chain links TRBV27 to TRBJ2-1; 9 bases agree with TRBD2. The CDR3 sequence is 15 residues long. In germline, CDR1 is MNHEY, CDR2 SMNVEV (reference sequence). Unmatched junction bases numbered 4, after V lost 2 bases and J lost 5 bases. The DNA for the CDR3 is TGTGCCAGCAGTTTACAACTAGCGGGTAACAATGAGCAGTTCTTC. It encodes CASSLQLAGNNEQFF.

The V gene is TRBV5-4, the J gene TRBJ1-2, with 9 bases identical to TRBD1. CDR1 and CDR2 (germline): SGHNT, YYREEE (reference sequence). The CDR3 loop spans 14 amino acids. Germline trimming cut 4 bases from V and 4 bases from J; bases unmatched to any gene: 5. The CDR3 nucleotides read TGTGCCAGCAGCCCAGGGACAGGGACCTATGGCTACACCTTC. Encoded protein: CASSPGTGTYGYTF.

Worth noting for this clone: One end of the junction fails to match germline, which may point to a read error. The chain employs TRBV7-7 and TRBJ1-5, with no clear D. Germline CDR1 and CDR2: SSHAT and FNYEAQ (reference sequence). The CDR3 loop spans 13 amino acids. CDR3 sequence reads: CASSFSVNQPQHF. In DNA form, the CDR3 reads TGTGCTAGCAGCTTTAGCGTTAATCAGCCCCAGCATTTT.

This chain joins TRBV19 and TRBJ1-1, with D unresolved. The CDR3 consists of 13 residues. Germline lookup yields CDR1 LNHDA and CDR2 SQIVND (reference sequence). V lost 3 bases and J lost 4, with 9 bases in between. The CDR3 coding sequence is TGTGCCAGTAGTATCGTCGGTGGCACTGAAGCTTTCTTT. Its protein product is CASSIVGGTEAFF.

The rearrangement uses TRBV29-1 and TRBJ1-2, with 10 bases fitting TRBD1. Germline CDR1 and CDR2: SQVTM and ANQGSEA. Losses at the gene ends were 6 bases for V and 5 bases for J; bases not matched to a gene: 9. This CDR3 has 14 residues. The CDR3 sequence is CSVVRTGGVYGYTF. CDR3 sequence (DNA): TGCAGCGTCGTTCGGACAGGGGGGGTTTATGGCTACACCTTC.

The V gene is TRBV15, the J gene TRBJ2-7, with a weak D call TRBD1 (6 bases). This CDR3 spans 14 amino acids. Germline V gene data show CDR1 as LNHNV and CDR2 as YYDKDF (reference sequence). Trimming left V 0 bases short and J 5 bases short, with 11 bases between. The CDR3: CATSRDFRGHEQYF. The DNA of the CDR3 is TGTGCCACCAGCAGAGATTTCAGGGGCCACGAGCAGTACTTC.

The chain employs TRBV4-2 and TRBJ2-1; 8 bases fit TRBD2. V was clipped by 3 bases and J by 3 bases; unmatched bases: 4. CDR1 LGHNA and CDR2 YNFKEQ come from the germline V gene. CDR3 length equals 15 residues. The CDR3 region has the DNA TGTGCCAGCAGCCAGGACACTAGCGGCTACAATGAGCAGTTCTTC. Protein product: CASSQDTSGYNEQFF.

The chain links TRBV6-6 to TRBJ2-7, with 11 bases aligning to TRBD2. The V and J ends lost 10 bases and 3 bases, in that order; junction bases with no gene match: 8. This CDR3 region has 14 residues. Germline assignment: CDR1 MNHNY and CDR2 SVGAGI (reference sequence). The CDR3 here is CAIHPGTSGYEQYF. CDR3 coding DNA: TGTGCCATCCACCCCGGGACTAGCGGCTACGAGCAGTACTTC.

The chain links TRBV27 to TRBJ1-2; 9 bases match TRBD1. CDR1 and CDR2 from the germline V gene are MNHEY and SMNVEV (reference sequence). The CDR3 runs 13 residues. V lost 9 bases and J lost 6; bases outside the gene matches: 8. CDR3 DNA sequence: TGTGCCAGTGCAGGGGACAGGGCAGATGGCTACACCTTC. Translation gives CASAGDRADGYTF.

The V call is TRBV30, the J call TRBJ1-2, with D possibly matching TRBD1 (5 bases). CDR1 is GTSNPN, CDR2 SVGIG, per germline (reference sequence). This CDR3 comprises 13 residues. Trimming stripped 4 bases from V and 3 bases from J, with 12 bases between. The CDR3: CAWTGLTDYGYTF. CDR3 nucleotide sequence: TGTGCCTGGACCGGTCTGACAGACTATGGCTACACCTTC. The full variable domain, with the rest looked up from reference TRBV30 and TRBJ1-2, is SQTIHQWPATLVQPVGSPLSLECTVEGTSNPNLYWYRQAAGRGLQLLFYSVGIGQISSEVPQNLSASRPQDRQFILSSKKLLLSDSGFYLCAWTGLTDYGYTFGSGTRLTVV.

The chain recombines TRBV4-1 with TRBJ1-1; TRBD1 aligns across 7 bases. The ends lost 0 bases at V and 4 bases at J; junction bases unmatched: 11. The CDR3 runs to 17 residues. CDR1 and CDR2 (germline): MGHRA, YSYEKL. CDR3 DNA sequence: TGCGCCAGCAGCCAAGATCGGAACAGGGGAAGGAGCACTGAAGCTTTCTTT. Translated, it gives CASSQDRNRGRSTEAFF.

The CDR3 DNA sequence: TGTGCCAGTTTCCCGGACAGGAGGGACGAGCAGTACTTC. Translation: CASFPDRRDEQYF. The chain has TRBV2 and TRBJ2-7, with D perhaps matching TRBD1 (7 bases). Germline V CDR1 and CDR2: SNHLY, FYNNEI. This CDR3 contains 13 residues. The V gene lost 9 bases and the J gene lost 5 bases, with 17 bases spanning the gap.

This chain joins TRBV5-1 and TRBJ1-4; no clear D. V dropped 4 bases and J dropped 7 bases, with 14 bases sitting between them. The CDR3 sequence is 14 residues long. The germline gives CDR1 SGHRS, CDR2 YFSETQ. The CDR3 protein is CASSPPGSGEKLFF. For the CDR3, the DNA is TGCGCCAGCAGCCCCCCGGGGTCGGGTGAAAAACTGTTTTTT.

The chain couples TRBV28 to TRBJ1-5, with a weak D call TRBD1 (5 bases). Trimming took off 7 bases at V and 5 bases at J, with 15 bases between the two ends. Germline V gives CDR1 MDHEN, CDR2 SYDVKM. The CDR3 spans 14 residues. The DNA for the CDR3 is TGTGCCAGCACTTATTCAGGGATTGATCAGCCCCAGCATTTT. This codes for CASTYSGIDQPQHF.

This chain links TRBV7-9 with TRBJ2-5, with D perhaps TRBD2 (6 bases). The CDR3 spans 14 residues. V lost 9 bases and J 5 bases, leaving 19 bases between the germline ends. The germline gives CDR1 SEHNR, CDR2 FQNEAQ (reference sequence). The CDR3, as DNA: TGTGCCAGTCCCCCGGAGGAGGGAGGCGAGACCCAGTACTTC. This gives the protein CASPPEEGGETQYF.

Comment on this clone: An end of the junction does not agree with germline; a read error may underlie this. V usage is TRBV4-1 and J usage is TRBJ2-7; possibly TRBD2 for D (5 bases). The CDR3 sequence is 13 residues long. In germline, CDR1 is MGHRA, CDR2 YSYEKL. CDR3 sequence reads: CASSQRELYERYF. Here the CDR3 DNA reads TGCGCCAGCAGCCAACGGGAACTCTACGAGCGGTACTTC.

The CDR3 DNA is TGCAGCGCGGCGACAGGGGTTGGAGGGGAGCTGTTTTTT. Translating it yields CSAATGVGGELFF. The gene calls are TRBV29-1 and TRBJ2-2, with 8 bases lining up with TRBD1. This CDR3 is built from 13 residues. In germline, CDR1 is SQVTM, CDR2 ANQGSEA. The V gene end was trimmed by 7 bases and the J gene end by 8 bases; junction bases not matched to a gene: 9.

The chain combines TRBV19 with TRBJ1-1; no reliable D call. The CDR3 loop spans 12 amino acids. The ends were cut back, 4 bases at V and 1 base at J, with 4 bases in the middle. Per germline, CDR1 LNHDA and CDR2 SQIVND (reference sequence). The CDR3 DNA follows: TGTGCCAGTAGTAGAGCGAACACTGAAGCTTTCTTT. Translating it yields CASSRANTEAFF. The full variable domain, with the rest looked up from reference TRBV19 and TRBJ1-1, is DGGITQSPKYLFRKEGQNVTLSCEQNLNHDAMYWYRQDPGQGLRLIYYSQIVNDFQKGDIAEGYSVSREKKESFPLTVTSAQKNPTAFYLCASSRANTEAFFGQGTRLTVV.

The V call is TRBV7-8, the J call TRBJ1-1; 9 nucleotides line up with TRBD1. Trimming took 5 bases from V and 1 from J; bases not matched to a gene: 5. Germline V gene sequence: CDR1 SGHVS, CDR2 FQNEAQ. The CDR3 is made up of 15 amino acids. CDR3 coding DNA: TGTGCCAGCAGCCTAATGGACAGGGGGAACACTGAAGCTTTCTTT. Translation: CASSLMDRGNTEAFF. The full variable domain, in which reference TRBV7-8 and TRBJ1-1 provide the parts outside the CDR3, is GAGVSQSPRYKVAKRGQDVALRCDPISGHVSLFWYQQALGQGPEFLTYFQNEAQLDKSGLPSDRFFAERPEGSVSTLKIQRTQQEDSAVYLCASSLMDRGNTEAFFGQGTRLTVV.

The chain has TRBV28 and TRBJ2-3, with 7 bases lining up with TRBD2. V lost 6 bases, J lost 0 bases, and 9 bases stayed unmatched. Germline lookup yields CDR1 MDHEN and CDR2 SYDVKM. This CDR3 comprises 16 residues. DNA for the CDR3: TGTGCCAGCAGACTACCTACTAGCGAGAGCACAGATACGCAGTATTTT. Encoded protein: CASRLPTSESTDTQYF.

The chain is built from TRBV7-3 and TRBJ1-2, with a weak D call TRBD1 (5 bases). The CDR3 is 15 amino acids. V was pared by 4 bases and J by 2 bases, with 14 bases between. Germline CDR1 and CDR2: SGHTA and FQGTGA. In DNA, the CDR3 is TGTGCCAGCAGCTCCCCAAACACAGGCAACTATGGCTACACCTTC. Its protein product is CASSSPNTGNYGYTF.

The V call is TRBV11-2, the J call TRBJ1-2; no definite D call. Germline loops: CDR1 SGHAT, CDR2 FQNNGV. This CDR3 region has 14 residues. V shed 1 base and J shed 7 bases, with 13 bases lying between them. DNA of the CDR3: TGTGCCAGCAGCTTAGCGGGAGACCTGCCTGGCTACACCTTC. Amino acids: CASSLAGDLPGYTF.

The chain has TRBV5-6 and TRBJ2-1; D is ambiguous. Germline values: CDR1 SGHDT, CDR2 YYEEEE. The CDR3 extends over 12 amino acids. The ends were cut back, 0 bases at V and 9 bases at J, with 7 bases in the middle. This chain's CDR3 is CASSLGSFEQFF. The CDR3 DNA reads TGTGCCAGCAGCTTGGGCAGTTTTGAGCAGTTCTTC.